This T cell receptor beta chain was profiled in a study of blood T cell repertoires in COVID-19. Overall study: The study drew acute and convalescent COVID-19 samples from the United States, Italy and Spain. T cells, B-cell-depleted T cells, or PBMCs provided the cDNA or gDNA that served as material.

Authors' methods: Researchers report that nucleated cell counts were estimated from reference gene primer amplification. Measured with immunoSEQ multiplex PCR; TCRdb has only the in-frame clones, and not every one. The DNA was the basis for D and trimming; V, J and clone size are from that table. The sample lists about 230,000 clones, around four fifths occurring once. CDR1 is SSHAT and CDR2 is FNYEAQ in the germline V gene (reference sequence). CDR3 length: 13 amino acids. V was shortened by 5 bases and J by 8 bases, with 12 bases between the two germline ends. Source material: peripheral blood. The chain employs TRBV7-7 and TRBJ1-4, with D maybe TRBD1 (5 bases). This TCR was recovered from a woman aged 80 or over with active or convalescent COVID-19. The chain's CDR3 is CASSRLTAEKLFF. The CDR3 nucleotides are TGTGCCAGCAGCCGGTTGACAGCCGAAAAACTGTTTTTT. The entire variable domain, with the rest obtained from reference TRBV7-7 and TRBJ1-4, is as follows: GAGVSQSPRYKVTKRGQDVTLRCDPISSHATLYWYQQALGQGPEFLTYFNYEAQPDKSGLPSDRFSAERPEGSISTLTIQRTEQRDSAMYRCASSRLTAEKLFFGSGTQLSVL.